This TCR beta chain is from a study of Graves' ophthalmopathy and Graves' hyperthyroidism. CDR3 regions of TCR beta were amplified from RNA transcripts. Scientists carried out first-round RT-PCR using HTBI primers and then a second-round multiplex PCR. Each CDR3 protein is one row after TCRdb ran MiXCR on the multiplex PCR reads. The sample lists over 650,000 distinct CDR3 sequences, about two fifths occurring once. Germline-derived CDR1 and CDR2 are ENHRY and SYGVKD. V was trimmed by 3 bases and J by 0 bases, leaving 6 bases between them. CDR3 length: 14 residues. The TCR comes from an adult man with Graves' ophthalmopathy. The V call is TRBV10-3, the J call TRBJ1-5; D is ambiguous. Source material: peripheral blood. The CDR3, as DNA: TGTGCCATCAGTGATAGGGCTAGCAATCAGCCCCAGCATTTT. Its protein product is CAISDRASNQPQHF.